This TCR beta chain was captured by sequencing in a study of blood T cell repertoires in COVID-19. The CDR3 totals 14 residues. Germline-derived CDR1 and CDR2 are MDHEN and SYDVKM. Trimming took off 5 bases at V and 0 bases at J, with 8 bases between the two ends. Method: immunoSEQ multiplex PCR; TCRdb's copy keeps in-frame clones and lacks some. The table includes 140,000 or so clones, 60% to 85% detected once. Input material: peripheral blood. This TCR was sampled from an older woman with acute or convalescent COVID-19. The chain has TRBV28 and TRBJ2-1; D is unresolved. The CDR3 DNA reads TGTGCCAGCAGTCTCCTTAGCTCCTACAATGAGCAGTTCTTC. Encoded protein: CASSLLSSYNEQFF.